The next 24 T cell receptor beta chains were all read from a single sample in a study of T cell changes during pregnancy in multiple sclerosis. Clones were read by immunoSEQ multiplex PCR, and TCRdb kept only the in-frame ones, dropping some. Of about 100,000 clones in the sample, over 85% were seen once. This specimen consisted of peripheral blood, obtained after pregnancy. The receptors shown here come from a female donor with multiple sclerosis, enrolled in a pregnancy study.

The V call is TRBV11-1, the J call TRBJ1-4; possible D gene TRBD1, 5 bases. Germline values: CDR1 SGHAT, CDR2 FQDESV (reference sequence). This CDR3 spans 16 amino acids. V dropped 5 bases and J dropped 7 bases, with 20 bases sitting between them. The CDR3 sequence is CASSQGSQSSGEKLFF. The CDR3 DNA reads TGTGCCAGCAGCCAGGGCAGCCAAAGTTCCGGTGAAAAACTGTTTTTT.

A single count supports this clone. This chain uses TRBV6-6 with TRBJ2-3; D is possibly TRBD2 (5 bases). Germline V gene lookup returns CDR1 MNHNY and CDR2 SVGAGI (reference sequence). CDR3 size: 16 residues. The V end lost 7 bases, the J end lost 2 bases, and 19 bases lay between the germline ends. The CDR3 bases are TGTGCCAGCACCGACGGGGAGCGCCCTAACACAGATACGCAGTATTTT. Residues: CASTDGERPNTDTQYF.

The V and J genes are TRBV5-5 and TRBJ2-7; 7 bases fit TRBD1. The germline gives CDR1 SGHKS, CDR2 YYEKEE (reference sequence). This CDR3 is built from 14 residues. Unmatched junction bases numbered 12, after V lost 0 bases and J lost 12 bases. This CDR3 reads CASSLVGTAGFGYF. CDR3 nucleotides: TGTGCCAGCAGCTTGGTTGGGACAGCCGGTTTTGGGTACTTC.

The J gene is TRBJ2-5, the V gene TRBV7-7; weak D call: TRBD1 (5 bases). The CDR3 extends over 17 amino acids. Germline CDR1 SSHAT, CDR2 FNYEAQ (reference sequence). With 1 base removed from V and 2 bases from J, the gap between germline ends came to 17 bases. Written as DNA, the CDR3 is TGTGCCAGCAGCTTAGGGGGTAGGGGCCTTACACAAGAGACCCAGTACTTC. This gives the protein CASSLGGRGLTQETQYF.

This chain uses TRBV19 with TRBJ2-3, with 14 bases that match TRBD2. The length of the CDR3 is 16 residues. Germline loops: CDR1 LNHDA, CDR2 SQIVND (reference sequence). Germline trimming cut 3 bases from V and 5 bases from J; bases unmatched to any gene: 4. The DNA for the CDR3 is TGTGCCAGTAGTATCGGACTAGCGGGAGGCGAAGATACGCAGTATTTT. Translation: CASSIGLAGGEDTQYF.

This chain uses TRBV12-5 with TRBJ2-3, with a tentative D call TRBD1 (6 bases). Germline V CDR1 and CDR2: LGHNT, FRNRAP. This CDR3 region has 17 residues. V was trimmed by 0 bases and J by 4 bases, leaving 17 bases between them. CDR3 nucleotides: TGTGCTAGTGGTTTGGTACTTTCAGGGGCCTGGGCAGATACGCAGTATTTT. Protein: CASGLVLSGAWADTQYF.

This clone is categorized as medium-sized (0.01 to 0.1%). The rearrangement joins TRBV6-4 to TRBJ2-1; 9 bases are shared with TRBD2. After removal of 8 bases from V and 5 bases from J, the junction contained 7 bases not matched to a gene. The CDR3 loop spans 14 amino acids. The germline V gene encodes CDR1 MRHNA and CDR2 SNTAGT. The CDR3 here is CASAASGENNEQFF. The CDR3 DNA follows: TGTGCCAGCGCAGCTAGCGGGGAAAACAATGAGCAGTTCTTC.

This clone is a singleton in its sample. CDR3 residues: CASSLRSGGIWAFF. Written as DNA, the CDR3 is TGTGCCAGCAGCCTTAGATCCGGGGGGATTTGGGCTTTCTTT. The V gene is TRBV7-2, the J gene TRBJ1-1, with D possibly matching TRBD1 (5 bases). Looked up from germline, CDR1 is SGHTA and CDR2 is FQGNSA. The germline V and J ends were trimmed by 5 bases and 11 bases, with 21 bases remaining between them. This CDR3 comprises 14 residues.

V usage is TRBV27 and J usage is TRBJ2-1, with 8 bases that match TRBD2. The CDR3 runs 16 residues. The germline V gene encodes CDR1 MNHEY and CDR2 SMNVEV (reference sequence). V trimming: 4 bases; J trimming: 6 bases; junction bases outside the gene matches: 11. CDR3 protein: CASSSTTSGLGNEQFF. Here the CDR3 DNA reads TGTGCCAGCAGTTCGACCACTAGCGGCCTCGGCAATGAGCAGTTCTTC.

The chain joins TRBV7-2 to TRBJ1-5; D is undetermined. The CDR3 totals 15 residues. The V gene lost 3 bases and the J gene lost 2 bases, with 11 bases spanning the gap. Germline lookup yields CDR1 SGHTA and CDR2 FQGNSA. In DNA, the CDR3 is TGTGCCAGCAGCTTGGCGGCCCCGGGCAATCAGCCCCAGCATTTT. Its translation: CASSLAAPGNQPQHF.

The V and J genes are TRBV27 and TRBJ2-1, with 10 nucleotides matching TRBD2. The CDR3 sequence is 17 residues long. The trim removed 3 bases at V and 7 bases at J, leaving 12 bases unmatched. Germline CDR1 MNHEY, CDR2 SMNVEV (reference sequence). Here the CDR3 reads CASSFASGSQEKNEQFF. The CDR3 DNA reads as TGTGCCAGCAGTTTCGCTAGCGGGAGTCAAGAGAAGAATGAGCAGTTCTTC.

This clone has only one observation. CDR3 in amino acids: CASTHTGYTDTQYF. CDR3 DNA: TGTGCCAGCACCCACACAGGGTACACAGATACGCAGTATTTT. The chain combines TRBV11-2 with TRBJ2-3; possible D gene TRBD1, 6 bases. V was trimmed by 7 bases and J by 2 bases, leaving 13 bases between them. Looked up from germline, CDR1 is SGHAT and CDR2 is FQNNGV. The CDR3 is made up of 14 amino acids. Complete variable domain (other parts from reference TRBV11-2 and TRBJ2-3): EAGVAQSPRYKIIEKRQSVAFWCNPISGHATLYWYQQILGQGPKLLIQFQNNGVVDDSQLPKDRFSAERLKGVDSTLKIQPAKLEDSAVYLCASTHTGYTDTQYFGPGTRLTVL.

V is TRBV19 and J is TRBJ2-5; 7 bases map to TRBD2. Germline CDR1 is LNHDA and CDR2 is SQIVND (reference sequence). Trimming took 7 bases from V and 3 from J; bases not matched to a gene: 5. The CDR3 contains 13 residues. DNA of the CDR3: TGTGCCAGTAAGGCTAGCGGAGAAGAGACCCAGTACTTC. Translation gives CASKASGEETQYF.

The CDR3 region is CASSLVQGPPNEQYF. The CDR3 DNA reads TGTGCCAGCAGCTTAGTGCAGGGCCCTCCTAACGAGCAGTACTTC. This chain links TRBV11-2 with TRBJ2-7; TRBD1 is a possible D gene (5 bases). The CDR3 consists of 15 residues. Deletions cut 1 base from V and 5 bases from J, with 15 bases between. Germline V gene sequence: CDR1 SGHAT, CDR2 FQNNGV. Variable domain in full (rest from reference TRBV11-2 and TRBJ2-7): EAGVAQSPRYKIIEKRQSVAFWCNPISGHATLYWYQQILGQGPKLLIQFQNNGVVDDSQLPKDRFSAERLKGVDSTLKIQPAKLEDSAVYLCASSLVQGPPNEQYFGPGTRLTVT.

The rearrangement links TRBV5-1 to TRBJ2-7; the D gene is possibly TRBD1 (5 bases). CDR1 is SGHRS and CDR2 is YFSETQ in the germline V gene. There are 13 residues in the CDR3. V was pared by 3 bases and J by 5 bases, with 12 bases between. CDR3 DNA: TGCGCCAGCAGCTCAGGGTGGAGTGACGAGCAGTACTTC. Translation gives CASSSGWSDEQYF.

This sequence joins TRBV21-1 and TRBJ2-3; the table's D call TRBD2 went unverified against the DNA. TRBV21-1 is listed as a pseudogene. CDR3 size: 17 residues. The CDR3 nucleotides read TGTGCCAGCAGCAAAGTCGGGACTAGCGGACCGGCAGATACGCAGTATTTT. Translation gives CASSKVGTSGPADTQYF.

The CDR3 region is CARESGANVLTF. The CDR3 DNA is TGTGCCCGGGAGTCTGGGGCCAACGTCCTGACTTTC. V is TRBV30 and J is TRBJ2-6, with D perhaps matching TRBD2 (6 bases). The V gene lost 8 bases and the J gene lost 1 base, with 6 bases spanning the gap. Germline CDR1 and CDR2: GTSNPN and SVGIG (reference sequence). The CDR3 length is 12 residues.

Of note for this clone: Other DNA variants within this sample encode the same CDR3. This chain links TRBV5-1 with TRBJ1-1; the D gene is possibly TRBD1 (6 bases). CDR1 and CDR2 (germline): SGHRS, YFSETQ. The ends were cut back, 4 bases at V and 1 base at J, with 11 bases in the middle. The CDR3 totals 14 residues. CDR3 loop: CASSLRGGNTEAFF. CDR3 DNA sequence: TGCGCCAGCAGCCTGAGGGGGGGGAACACTGAAGCTTTCTTT.

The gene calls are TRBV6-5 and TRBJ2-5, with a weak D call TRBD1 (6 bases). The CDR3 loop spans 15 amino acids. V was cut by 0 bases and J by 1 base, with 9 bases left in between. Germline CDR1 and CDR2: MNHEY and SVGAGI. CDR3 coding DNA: TGTGCCAGCAGTTACTCTGGACAGATCCAAGAGACCCAGTACTTC. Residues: CASSYSGQIQETQYF.

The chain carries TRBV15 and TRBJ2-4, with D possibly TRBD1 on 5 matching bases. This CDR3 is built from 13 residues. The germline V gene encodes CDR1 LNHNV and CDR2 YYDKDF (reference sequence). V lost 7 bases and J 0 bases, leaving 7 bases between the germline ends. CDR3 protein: CATTGLAKNIQYF. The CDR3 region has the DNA TGTGCCACCACAGGGCTAGCCAAAAACATTCAGTACTTC.

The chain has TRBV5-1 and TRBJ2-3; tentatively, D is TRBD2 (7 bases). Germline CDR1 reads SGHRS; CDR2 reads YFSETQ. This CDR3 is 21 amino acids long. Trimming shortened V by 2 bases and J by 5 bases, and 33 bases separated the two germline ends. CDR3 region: CASSFPPWGPSGLDGGDTQYF. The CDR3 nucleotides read TGCGCCAGCAGCTTTCCTCCCTGGGGGCCTAGCGGCCTCGATGGGGGAGATACGCAGTATTTT.

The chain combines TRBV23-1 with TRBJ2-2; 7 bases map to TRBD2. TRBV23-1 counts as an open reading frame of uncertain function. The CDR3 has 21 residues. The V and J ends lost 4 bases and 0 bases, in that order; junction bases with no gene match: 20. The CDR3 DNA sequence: TGCGCCAGCAGTCGACTCAGGTTTGGGGGGAGGGCCGGGGCGAACACCGGGGAGCTGTTTTTT. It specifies CASSRLRFGGRAGANTGELFF.

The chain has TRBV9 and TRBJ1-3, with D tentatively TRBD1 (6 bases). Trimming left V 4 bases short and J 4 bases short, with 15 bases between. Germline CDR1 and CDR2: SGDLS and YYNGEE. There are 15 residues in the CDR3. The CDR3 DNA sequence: TGTGCCAGCAGCCCGGGTGGGGGCCTCGGAAACACCATATATTTT. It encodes CASSPGGGLGNTIYF.

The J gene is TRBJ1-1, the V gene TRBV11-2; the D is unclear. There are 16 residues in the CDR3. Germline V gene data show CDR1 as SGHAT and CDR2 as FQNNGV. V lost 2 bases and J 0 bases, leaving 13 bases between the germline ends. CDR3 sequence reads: CASSLSSRNLNTEAFF. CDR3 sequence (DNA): TGTGCCAGCAGCTTATCATCACGAAACTTGAACACTGAAGCTTTCTTT.